The text below deals with one T cell receptor beta chain. This clonotype was counted ten times or more. Which antigen it targets is not known. No clone much larger than this one lies a single base away; base qualities are absent. The sample comes from a study of T cell repertoires in cytomegalovirus infection (dated by TCRdb to about 2019). At the level of the whole study: Recently identified HLA-C-restricted CMV epitopes, whose presentation resists viral immunomodulation, were targeted by peptide stimulations together with well-studied HLA-B-restricted epitopes. Donor HLA type was relevant to the analysis, as public TCR beta signatures indicated carriage of CMV infection together with the matching HLA type.

Points the paper makes about the study in general: The ex vivo response was dominated by HLA-C-restricted CMV-specific TCR beta clonotypes, which also provided the single most frequent clonotype in two of eight donors. In both this cohort and an independent approximately 350-donor cohort, the cumulative frequency of public TCR beta family members distinguished carriers of CMV infection plus the relevant HLA type.

Trimmed from V: 3 bases; trimmed from J: 6 bases; junction bases lacking a gene match: 7. The CDR3 contains 15 residues, cysteine and phenylalanine counted. The only DNA kept is the CDR3, 45 bases in frame from the first base. CDR1 is given as SGHTA and CDR2 as FQGNSA, both from the germline V gene. The treatment or condition label corresponds to: in vitro stimulation with specific CMV peptide epitopes to enrich CMV-specific T cells. The run used an Illumina HiSeq 1500. TCRdb's own reprocessing of the public reads used fastp at Q25 and MiXCR and kept productive beta chains. Rows merge per CDR3 protein into single entries with the most common DNA and genes. Counted in this sample were about 20,000 distinct CDR3 sequences; approximately 39% of them appeared once. 85% to 95% of the sample rests with the top ten.

This material consisted of CD8+ T cells from cultured PBMCs, taken from culture after CMV antigen stimulation. This TCR was recovered from a human donor in good health (CMV status not recorded). Some clones in this sample may be carry-over from other donors' samples. The sequence joins TRBV7-2 to TRBJ2-7; TRBD2 matches 11 bases in the middle. The CDR3 region has the sequence CASSLLAGGPGEQYF. The sequenced DNA: TGTGCCAGCAGCTTGTTAGCGGGAGGGCCCGGCGAGCAGTACTTC. The entire variable domain, with the stretches around the CDR3 drawn from the reference TRBV7-2 and TRBJ2-7 proteins, is GAGVSQSPSNKVTEKGKDVELRCDPISGHTALYWYRQSLGQGLEFLIYFQGNSAPDKSGLPSDRFSAERTGGSVSTLTIQRTQQEDSAVYLCASSLLAGGPGEQYFGPGTRLTVT.